These 21 T cell receptor beta chains were sequenced from one sample in a study of CD8+CD57+ T cells in acquired aplastic anemia. It was patients with CD8+CD57+ cell expansion by flow cytometry who were chosen for sequencing. The TCR beta profiling, which covered VDJ combination and CDR3 sequence, was carried out using genomic DNA as the template. From the reads, TCRdb called clonotypes with MiXCR, one entry per CDR3 protein. The sample carries hundreds of thousands of distinct CDR3 sequences, more than 25% recorded once. The material sequenced was sorted CD4+, CD8+, or CD8+CD57+ T cells (not recorded which) from PBMCs. The receptors shown here come from a human donor with aplastic anemia.

This clonotype was seen more than once but under ten times. This chain connects TRBV2 to TRBJ2-5; 10 nucleotides match TRBD2. Germline lookup yields CDR1 SNHLY and CDR2 FYNNEI. The J segment lost 5 bases and the V segment lost 10 bases, leaving 13 bases of the junction unmatched. CDR3 length: 15 amino acids. Here the CDR3 reads CAIRLSGGPGETQYF. In DNA, the CDR3 is TGTGCCATCAGACTTAGCGGGGGGCCCGGGGAGACCCAGTACTTC.

This chain joins TRBV6-1 and TRBJ2-1; 9 bases agree with TRBD2. The CDR3 totals 15 residues. The V segment lost 4 bases and the J segment 4 bases; nucleotides outside the gene matches: 5. Looked up from germline, CDR1 is MNHNS and CDR2 is SASEGT. Written as DNA, the CDR3 is TGTGCCAGCAGTGGGGCGAGCGGGGGGTACAATGAGCAGTTCTTC. Protein: CASSGASGGYNEQFF.

The table lists this clonotype with many counts. V usage is TRBV19 and J usage is TRBJ1-2, with D unclear. The germline V and J ends were trimmed by 7 bases and 3 bases, with 15 bases remaining between them. Germline V CDR1 and CDR2: LNHDA, SQIVND (reference sequence). This CDR3 has 14 residues. CDR3 amino acids: CASKPDTMDYGYTF. The CDR3 DNA reads as TGTGCCAGTAAACCTGACACCATGGACTATGGCTACACCTTC.

This clonotype came up many times. V is TRBV25-1 and J is TRBJ1-1; no clear D. V shed 1 base and J shed 5 bases, with 11 bases lying between them. CDR3 length equals 14 residues. From germline, CDR1 is MGHDK and CDR2 SYGVNS. The CDR3 DNA follows: TGTGCCAGCAGTGAATCTAGAGGGTGGACTGAAGCTTTCTTT. Translating gives CASSESRGWTEAFF.

There are a few counts of this clonotype. The chain is built from TRBV3-1 and TRBJ1-5; a weak D match, TRBD1 (5 bases). The CDR3 length is 13 residues. Germline values: CDR1 LGHDT, CDR2 YNNKEL (reference sequence). Trimming took off 1 base at V and 7 bases at J, with 8 bases between the two ends. Here the CDR3 reads CASSQARGQPQHF. Here the CDR3 DNA reads TGTGCCAGCAGCCAAGCAAGGGGCCAGCCCCAGCATTTT.

This clonotype was counted many times. The chain combines TRBV2 with TRBJ2-7; 7 bases are a match to TRBD1. V shed 6 bases, J shed 0 bases, and the junction held 8 bases outside the gene matches. This CDR3 is 15 amino acids long. Germline V gives CDR1 SNHLY, CDR2 FYNNEI. DNA of the CDR3: TGTGCCAGCAGGAGCCTGGCAGGGGGCTCCTACGAGCAGTACTTC. Amino acids: CASRSLAGGSYEQYF.

A few counts support this clonotype. The chain links TRBV20-1 to TRBJ1-1; TRBD1 matches 7 bases. The germline gives CDR1 DFQATT, CDR2 SNEGSKA (reference sequence). Trimming cost V 1 base and J 1 base; bases outside gene matches: 6. The CDR3 contains 15 residues. The CDR3 region is CSARGGQIGNTEAFF. In DNA form, the CDR3 reads TGCAGTGCTAGAGGGGGACAGATCGGGAACACTGAAGCTTTCTTT.

The genes are TRBV10-3 and TRBJ1-1, with D possibly being TRBD1 (5 bases). Germline lookup yields CDR1 ENHRY and CDR2 SYGVKD. V was trimmed by 10 bases and J by 1 base, leaving 16 bases between them. The CDR3 loop spans 14 amino acids. Here the CDR3 reads CATLDGQGNTEAFF. The CDR3 DNA reads as TGTGCCACCCTTGACGGGCAGGGGAACACTGAAGCTTTCTTT.

This clonotype was counted only a few times. The rearrangement uses TRBV6-5 and TRBJ1-6; D remains unclear. V shed 0 bases and J shed 7 bases, with 16 bases lying between them. Germline-derived CDR1 and CDR2 are MNHEY and SVGAGI. There are 17 residues in the CDR3. The CDR3 region is CASSYSGIGQGNSPLHF. CDR3 DNA sequence: TGTGCCAGCAGTTACTCGGGCATAGGTCAAGGAAATTCACCCCTCCACTTT.

Only one count was recorded for this clonotype. This CDR3 is CASSQEPNHPGELFF. The CDR3 nucleotides read TGCGCCAGCAGCCAAGAACCCAATCACCCCGGGGAGCTGTTTTTT. The chain combines TRBV4-1 with TRBJ2-2; D gene unclear. This CDR3 has 15 residues. Germline CDR1 is MGHRA and CDR2 is YSYEKL. V was pared by 0 bases and J by 6 bases, with 11 bases between.

This chain joins TRBV2 and TRBJ1-6; 8 bases are a match to TRBD1. The CDR3 loop spans 15 amino acids. Germline CDR1 SNHLY, CDR2 FYNNEI. With 5 bases clipped from V and 8 bases from J, the junction kept 8 bases outside the gene matches. CDR3 region: CASSYHRGRDSPLHF. The CDR3 DNA reads as TGTGCCAGCAGTTACCACAGGGGGAGGGATTCACCCCTCCACTTT.

With respect to this clonotype: Compared with germline, one end of the junction differs, possibly owing to a read error. The CDR3 is CASSLNSKQPQHF. The CDR3 DNA reads as TGTGCCAGCAGTTTAAATAGCAAGCAGCCCCAGCATTTT. The chain couples TRBV6-5 to TRBJ1-5, with unresolved D. The length of the CDR3 is 13 residues. Per germline, CDR1 MNHEY and CDR2 SVGAGI.

This clonotype was detected ten times or more. The chain combines TRBV2 with TRBJ2-1, with 10 bases lining up with TRBD2. This CDR3 spans 15 amino acids. Germline trimming cut 2 bases from V and 3 bases from J; bases unmatched to any gene: 1. CDR1 SNHLY and CDR2 FYNNEI come from the germline V gene. The CDR3 loop reads CASSETSGVYNEQFF. CDR3 nucleotide sequence: TGTGCCAGCAGTGAAACTAGCGGGGTCTACAATGAGCAGTTCTTC.

This clonotype was detected many times. The rearrangement joins TRBV5-5 to TRBJ2-2, with D hard to call. The CDR3 has 12 residues. Looked up from germline, CDR1 is SGHKS and CDR2 is YYEKEE (reference sequence). Trimming took off 4 bases at V and 9 bases at J, with 10 bases between the two ends. The CDR3 spells CASSGTVRELFF. The CDR3 coding sequence is TGTGCCAGCAGCGGCACCGTTAGGGAGCTGTTTTTT. Supplemented by reference TRBV5-5 and TRBJ2-2, the full variable domain reads DAGVTQSPTHLIKTRGQQVTLRCSPISGHKSVSWYQQVLGQGPQFIFQYYEKEERGRGNFPDRFSARQFPNYSSELNVNALLLGDSALYLCASSGTVRELFFGEGSRLTVL.

On this clonotype itself: A much larger clonotype is one base distant, so this may be a read error. The CDR3 reads CASSSRQGGEQFF. The CDR3, as DNA: TGTGCCAGCAGCAGTAGACAGGGTGGGGAGCAGTTCTTC. The chain has TRBV7-8 and TRBJ2-1, with 7 bases aligning to TRBD1. With 5 bases clipped from V and 10 bases from J, the junction kept 8 bases outside the gene matches. CDR1 and CDR2 from the germline V gene are SGHVS and FQNEAQ. This CDR3 spans 13 amino acids.

The sample holds a few counts of this clonotype. The V gene is TRBV11-2, the J gene TRBJ1-2; D is uncertain. CDR3 length equals 17 residues. V lost 2 bases, J lost 0 bases, and 16 bases lay in between. The germline CDR1 and CDR2 sequences are SGHAT and FQNNGV. For the CDR3, the DNA is TGTGCCAGCAGCTTACGCGATACAGAGAAAGCTAACTATGGCTACACCTTC. Translating gives CASSLRDTEKANYGYTF.

This clonotype was found many times. This chain connects TRBV7-2 to TRBJ2-5, with no clear D. The CDR3 runs 12 residues. Germline V lookup: CDR1 SGHTA, CDR2 FQGNSA. Trimming cost V 5 bases and J 10 bases, with 14 bases left between them. CDR3 sequence (DNA): TGTGCCAGCAGCCAAAACTTTGGGGTCCAGTACTTC. This gives the protein CASSQNFGVQYF.

This clonotype was counted many times. This chain joins TRBV10-3 and TRBJ1-2; tentatively, D is TRBD1 (6 bases). Deletions cut 0 bases from V and 5 bases from J, with 7 bases between. Germline CDR1 and CDR2: ENHRY and SYGVKD. The CDR3 is 13 residues long. CDR3 nucleotide sequence: TGTGCCATCAGTGAGTCGAGGGGGTATGGCTACACCTTC. This sequence encodes CAISESRGYGYTF.

This clonotype was counted only a few times. The rearrangement links TRBV9 to TRBJ2-5; D may match TRBD1 or TRBD2 (5 bases each). V dropped 0 bases and J dropped 2 bases, with 8 bases sitting between them. This CDR3 is 14 amino acids long. Germline CDR1 reads SGDLS; CDR2 reads YYNGEE. This chain's CDR3 is CASSVVGGQETQYF. For the CDR3, the DNA is TGTGCCAGCAGCGTAGTTGGGGGACAAGAGACCCAGTACTTC.

This clonotype occurred many times. This chain connects TRBV10-3 to TRBJ2-2; 11 bases are a match to TRBD1. CDR1 and CDR2 (germline): ENHRY, SYGVKD. J lost 4 bases, V lost 6 bases, and 7 bases had no gene match. The CDR3 is 16 amino acids. The CDR3 DNA follows: TGTGCCATCAGGGCCCCCGGGACAGGGGGCACCGGGGAGCTGTTTTTT. It is translated as CAIRAPGTGGTGELFF.

V is TRBV28 and J is TRBJ2-3; 7 positions match TRBD2. The CDR3 extends over 16 amino acids. Per germline, CDR1 MDHEN and CDR2 SYDVKM. With 1 base clipped from V and 4 bases from J, the junction kept 8 bases outside the gene matches. CDR3 in amino acids: CASSLYGGRGADTQYF. The CDR3 nucleotides are TGTGCCAGCAGTTTATACGGCGGGAGAGGCGCAGATACGCAGTATTTT.